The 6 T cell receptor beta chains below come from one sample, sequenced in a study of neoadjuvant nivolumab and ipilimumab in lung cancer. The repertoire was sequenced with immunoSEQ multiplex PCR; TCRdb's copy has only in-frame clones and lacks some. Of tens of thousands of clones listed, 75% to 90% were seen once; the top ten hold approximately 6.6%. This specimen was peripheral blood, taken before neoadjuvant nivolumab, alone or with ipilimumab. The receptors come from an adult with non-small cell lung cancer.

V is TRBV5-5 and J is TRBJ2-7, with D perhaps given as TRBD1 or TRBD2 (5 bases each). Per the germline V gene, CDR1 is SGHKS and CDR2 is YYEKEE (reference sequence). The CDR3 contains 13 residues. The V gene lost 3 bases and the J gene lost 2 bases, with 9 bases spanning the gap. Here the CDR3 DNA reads TGTGCCAGCAGCTGGGGGTTAACCTACGAGCAGTACTTC. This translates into CASSWGLTYEQYF. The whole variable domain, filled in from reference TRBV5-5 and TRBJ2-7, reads DAGVTQSPTHLIKTRGQQVTLRCSPISGHKSVSWYQQVLGQGPQFIFQYYEKEERGRGNFPDRFSARQFPNYSSELNVNALLLGDSALYLCASSWGLTYEQYFGPGTRLTVT.

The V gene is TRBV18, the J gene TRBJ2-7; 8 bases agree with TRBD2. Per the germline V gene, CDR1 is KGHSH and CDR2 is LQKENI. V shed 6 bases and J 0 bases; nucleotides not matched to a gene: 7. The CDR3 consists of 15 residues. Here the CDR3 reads CASSKTSANSYEQYF. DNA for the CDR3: TGTGCCAGCTCGAAGACTAGCGCGAACTCCTACGAGCAGTACTTC.

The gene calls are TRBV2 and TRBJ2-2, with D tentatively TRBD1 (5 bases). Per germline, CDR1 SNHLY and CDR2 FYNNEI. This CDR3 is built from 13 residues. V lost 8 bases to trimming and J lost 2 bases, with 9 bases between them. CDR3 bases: TGTGCCAGCCGACAGTTTAACACCGGGGAGCTGTTTTTT. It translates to CASRQFNTGELFF.

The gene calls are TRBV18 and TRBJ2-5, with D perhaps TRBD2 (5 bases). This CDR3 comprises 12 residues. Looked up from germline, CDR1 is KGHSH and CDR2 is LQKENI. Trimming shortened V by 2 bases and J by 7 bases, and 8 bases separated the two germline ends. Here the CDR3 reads CASSPFRGTQYF. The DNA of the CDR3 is TGTGCCAGCTCACCATTCCGGGGGACCCAGTACTTC.

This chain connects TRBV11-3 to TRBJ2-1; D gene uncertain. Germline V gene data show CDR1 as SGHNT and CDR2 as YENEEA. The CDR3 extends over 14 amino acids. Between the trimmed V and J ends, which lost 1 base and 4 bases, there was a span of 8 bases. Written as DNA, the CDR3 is TGTGCCAGCAGCTTAGCGGGCAGATACAATGAGCAGTTCTTC. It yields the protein CASSLAGRYNEQFF.

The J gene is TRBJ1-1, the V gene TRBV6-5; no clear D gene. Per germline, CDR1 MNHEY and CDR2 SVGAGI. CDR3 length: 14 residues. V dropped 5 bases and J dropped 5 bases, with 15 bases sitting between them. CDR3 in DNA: TGTGCCAGCAGTGGGGAGGGAATTAGAACTGAAGCTTTCTTT. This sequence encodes CASSGEGIRTEAFF.